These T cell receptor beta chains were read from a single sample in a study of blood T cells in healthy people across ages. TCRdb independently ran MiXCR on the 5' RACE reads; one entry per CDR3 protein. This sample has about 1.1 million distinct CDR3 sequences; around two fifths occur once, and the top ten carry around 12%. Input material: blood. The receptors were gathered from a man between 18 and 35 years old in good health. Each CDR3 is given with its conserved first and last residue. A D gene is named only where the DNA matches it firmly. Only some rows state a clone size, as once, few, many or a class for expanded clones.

CDR3: CASSLEGGLGSPLHF; DNA: TGTGCCAGCAGCTTAGAAGGAGGGCTTGGTTCACCCCTCCACTTT; size: few; D: .; J: TRBJ1-6; V: TRBV11-2
CDR3: CASSQQGRGTYGYTF; DNA: TGTGCCAGCAGCCAACAAGGACGGGGTACCTATGGCTACACCTTC; size: .; D: .; J: TRBJ1-2; V: TRBV3-1
CDR3: CASSFNRVHTDTQYF; DNA: TGTGCCAGCAGTTTTAATAGGGTCCACACAGATACGCAGTATTTT; size: .; D: .; J: TRBJ2-3; V: TRBV12-3/TRBV12-4
CDR3: CASSEVLNSPLHF; DNA: TGTGCCAGCAGTGAGGTCCTGAATTCACCCCTCCACTTT; size: .; D: .; J: TRBJ1-6; V: TRBV2
CDR3: CASSYSQASSYEQYF; DNA: TGTGCCAGCAGTTACTCGCAAGCGAGCTCCTACGAGCAGTACTTC; size: .; D: .; J: TRBJ2-7; V: TRBV6-5
CDR3: CSARSFMNTEAFF; DNA: TGCAGTGCTAGATCATTCATGAACACTGAAGCTTTCTTT; size: .; D: .; J: TRBJ1-1; V: TRBV20-1
CDR3: CASSHYTGAQGGGEQFF; DNA: TGTGCCAGCAGCCACTATACAGGGGCCCAGGGGGGCGGTGAGCAGTTCTTC; size: .; D: .; J: TRBJ2-1; V: TRBV14
CDR3: CSANDGTGSSYEQYF; DNA: TGCAGTGCTAACGATGGGACAGGGAGTTCCTACGAGCAGTACTTC; size: .; D: TRBD1; J: TRBJ2-7; V: TRBV20-1
CDR3: CASSLSGGPDTF; DNA: TGTGCCAGCAGTTTATCAGGCGGTCCTGACACCTTC; size: .; D: .; J: TRBJ1-2; V: TRBV27
CDR3: CAILIRRENLNEQYF; DNA: TGTGCCATCCTGATAAGGCGGGAAAACCTCAATGAGCAGTACTTC; size: .; D: .; J: TRBJ2-4; V: TRBV7-9
CDR3: CASSYDQSSYNEQFF; DNA: TGTGCCAGCAGTTACGACCAGAGCTCCTACAATGAGCAGTTCTTC; size: .; D: .; J: TRBJ2-1; V: TRBV6-5
CDR3: CASSLLGGTSGGLYNEQFF; DNA: TGTGCCAGCAGTTTATTGGGTGGGACTAGCGGGGGGCTCTACAATGAGCAGTTCTTC; size: .; D: TRBD2; J: TRBJ2-1; V: TRBV27
CDR3: CSARDRENNYGYTF; DNA: TGCAGTGCTAGAGATCGGGAGAATAACTATGGCTACACCTTC; size: .; D: .; J: TRBJ1-2; V: TRBV20-1
CDR3: CASSAPGVRDTQYF; DNA: TGTGCCAGCAGTGCCCCAGGGGTGCGAGATACGCAGTATTTT; size: few; D: .; J: TRBJ2-3; V: TRBV14
CDR3: CASSLGQVSSPLHF; DNA: TGCGCCAGCAGCTTGGGACAGGTTTCTTCACCCCTCCACTTT; size: .; D: .; J: TRBJ1-6; V: TRBV5-1
CDR3: CACSQDRYEQYF; DNA: TGTGCCTGCAGCCAAGACCGATACGAGCAGTACTTC; size: .; D: .; J: TRBJ2-7; V: TRBV14
CDR3: CASSRDRGLQANYGYTF; DNA: TGTGCCAGCAGCCGGGACAGGGGGCTTCAAGCTAACTATGGCTACACCTTC; size: .; D: TRBD1; J: TRBJ1-2; V: TRBV14
CDR3: CASSSGHEGYGYTF; DNA: TGTGCCAGCAGTTCGGGACACGAGGGGTATGGCTACACCTTC; size: .; D: .; J: TRBJ1-2; V: TRBV6-2/TRBV6-3
CDR3: CACIGRAEEKLFF; DNA: TGTGCCTGCATCGGCAGGGCCGAAGAAAAACTGTTTTTT; size: .; D: .; J: TRBJ1-4; V: TRBV6-2/TRBV6-3
CDR3: CASSLGFGTARPAFF; DNA: TGTGCCAGCAGCTTAGGGTTCGGGACAGCCCGCCCTGCTTTCTTT; size: .; D: TRBD1; J: TRBJ1-1; V: TRBV7-2
CDR3: CASSQGQGADYEQYF; DNA: TGTGCCAGCAGCCAAGGACAGGGGGCTGACTACGAGCAGTACTTC; size: few; D: TRBD1; J: TRBJ2-7; V: TRBV3-1
CDR3: CASSWRRDSQPDGYTF; DNA: TGTGCCAGCAGCTGGCGAAGGGACAGCCAGCCGGATGGCTACACCTTC; size: few; D: TRBD1; J: TRBJ1-2; V: TRBV7-8
CDR3: CASSQGQAASNQPQHF; DNA: TGCGCCAGCAGCCAAGGACAGGCAGCTAGCAATCAGCCCCAGCATTTT; size: .; D: .; J: TRBJ1-5; V: TRBV4-1
CDR3: CASSQPGQINSPLHF; DNA: TGCGCCAGCAGCCAGCCGGGACAGATAAATTCACCCCTCCACTTT; size: .; D: TRBD1; J: TRBJ1-6; V: TRBV5-1
CDR3: CASSSDRGGNTDTQYF; DNA: TGTGCCAGCAGCTCCGACCGCGGGGGGAACACAGATACGCAGTATTTT; size: .; D: TRBD2; J: TRBJ2-3; V: TRBV7-2
CDR3: CASSSQQGLNTEAFF; DNA: TGTGCCAGCAGCTCACAGCAGGGATTGAACACTGAAGCTTTCTTT; size: once; D: .; J: TRBJ1-1; V: TRBV5-5
CDR3: CASSFRPGTDNYGYTF; DNA: TGTGCCAGCAGCTTTAGGCCCGGGACAGACAACTATGGCTACACCTTC; size: few; D: TRBD1; J: TRBJ1-2; V: TRBV7-9
CDR3: CASKGTPNTEAFF; DNA: TGTGCCAGCAAAGGGACACCGAACACTGAAGCTTTCTTT; size: .; D: .; J: TRBJ1-1; V: TRBV6-2/TRBV6-3
CDR3: CASTPRAGEGADTQYF; DNA: TGTGCCAGCACCCCCCGCGCGGGGGAAGGTGCAGATACGCAGTATTTT; size: .; D: TRBD2; J: TRBJ2-3; V: TRBV9
CDR3: CASSQDIQGAGYTF; DNA: TGTGCCAGCAGCCAAGATATCCAAGGGGCTGGCTACACCTTC; size: .; D: .; J: TRBJ1-2; V: TRBV3-1
CDR3: CASSLGVDFPYNEQFF; DNA: TGTGCCAGCAGCTTAGGAGTGGACTTCCCCTACAATGAGCAGTTCTTC; size: few; D: .; J: TRBJ2-1; V: TRBV7-7
CDR3: CASSLLVASRGYEQYF; DNA: TGTGCCAGCAGTTTACTAGTGGCCTCGCGGGGCTACGAGCAGTACTTC; size: few; D: .; J: TRBJ2-7; V: TRBV12-3/TRBV12-4
CDR3: CASSPTSGGVETQYF; DNA: TGTGCCAGCAGTCCGACTAGCGGGGGGGTAGAGACCCAGTACTTC; size: .; D: TRBD2; J: TRBJ2-5; V: TRBV6-5
CDR3: CASSQGGTDLEQYF; DNA: TGTGCCAGCAGCCAAGGAGGGACTGACCTCGAGCAGTACTTC; size: once; D: .; J: TRBJ2-7; V: TRBV7-2
CDR3: CASSQQGLWTGELFF; DNA: TGTGCCAGCAGTCAACAGGGACTGTGGACCGGGGAGCTGTTTTTT; size: .; D: .; J: TRBJ2-2; V: TRBV6-5
CDR3: CASSQVEGRGYGYTF; DNA: TGTGCCAGCAGCCAAGTTGAAGGGAGAGGGTATGGCTACACCTTC; size: .; D: .; J: TRBJ1-2; V: TRBV3-1
CDR3: CSAAAAGQVSYEQYF; DNA: TGCAGTGCTGCCGCTGCAGGACAGGTATCCTACGAGCAGTACTTC; size: .; D: TRBD1; J: TRBJ2-7; V: TRBV20-1